The next 10 T cell receptor beta chains were all read from a single sample in a study of blood T cells in healthy people across ages. Next came a second PCR, run for about 6 to 11 cycles, which used a sample-barcoded 5' primer along with a J-beta primer mix. TCRdb re-called the 5' RACE reads through MiXCR, storing one row per CDR3 protein. The sample shows 1.8 million or so distinct CDR3 sequences, about two fifths of them seen only once. Sequencing input: blood. The receptors come from a human donor in good health.

The V and J genes are TRBV14 and TRBJ2-2; tentatively, D is TRBD1 (5 bases). V gave up 1 base and J gave up 1 base, with 7 bases separating them. Germline values: CDR1 SGHDN, CDR2 FVKESK. This CDR3 has 15 amino acids. The CDR3 region has the DNA TGTGCCAGCAGCCAAGGAGACAGGAACACCGGGGAGCTGTTTTTT. Translating gives CASSQGDRNTGELFF. The full variable domain, with the rest looked up from reference TRBV14 and TRBJ2-2, is EAGVTQFPSHSVIEKGQTVTLRCDPISGHDNLYWYRRVMGKEIKFLLHFVKESKQDESGMPNNRFLAERTGGTYSTLKVQPAELEDSGVYFCASSQGDRNTGELFFGEGSRLTVL.

This clonotype was detected a few times. Here the CDR3 DNA reads TGTGCCAGCAGCTTATATCAGGGAAGAGAGGCTGAAGCTTTCTTT. Translation: CASSLYQGREAEAFF. The gene calls are TRBV7-6 and TRBJ1-1, with D possibly TRBD1 on 5 matching bases. CDR3 size: 15 residues. Germline V gives CDR1 SGHVS, CDR2 FNYEAQ. V was cut by 2 bases and J by 6 bases, with 16 bases left in between.

This chain uses TRBV19 with TRBJ1-5, with TRBD1 identical over 7 bases. Trimming removed 7 bases from V and 4 bases from J; junction bases left unmatched: 10. The V gene's germline CDR1 is LNHDA and CDR2 SQIVND (reference sequence). The CDR3 consists of 15 residues. The CDR3 nucleotides read TGTGCCAGTACCAGGGGGACTTTAGCAAATCAGCCCCAGCATTTT. Encoded protein: CASTRGTLANQPQHF.

J is TRBJ2-3 and V is TRBV10-3; D is uncertain. Per the germline V gene, CDR1 is ENHRY and CDR2 is SYGVKD. V was shortened by 3 bases and J by 0 bases, with 10 bases between the two germline ends. This CDR3 spans 15 amino acids. CDR3 protein: CAISDPHGSTDTQYF. CDR3 DNA: TGTGCCATCAGTGACCCACACGGGAGCACAGATACGCAGTATTTT.

The chain uses TRBV10-3 and TRBJ1-1; 8 nucleotides align to TRBD1. Losses at the gene ends were 6 bases for V and 1 base for J; bases not matched to a gene: 7. The germline CDR1 and CDR2 sequences are ENHRY and SYGVKD. This CDR3 contains 15 residues. The CDR3 region is CAIRKQGGGNTEAFF. CDR3 DNA: TGTGCCATCAGGAAACAGGGGGGGGGGAACACTGAAGCTTTCTTT.

This sequence joins TRBV12-3 or TRBV12-4 and TRBJ2-7, with D possibly TRBD2 on 5 matching bases. V lost 3 bases, J lost 10 bases, and 16 bases lay in between. This CDR3 region has 13 residues. The CDR3 DNA reads TGTGCCAGCAGTTTTGGCTTACTCGGGATTCAGTACTTC. Residues: CASSFGLLGIQYF.

This clonotype was seen a few times. A read error may account for a junction end that differs from germline. The rearrangement uses TRBV18 and TRBJ2-3; D gene uncertain. This CDR3 region has 12 residues. The germline gives CDR1 KGHSH, CDR2 LQKENI. The CDR3: CVSSPEADTQYF. DNA for the CDR3: TGTGTCAGCTCACCAGAGGCAGATACGCAGTATTTT.

This clonotype was found a few times. The V and J genes are TRBV20-1 and TRBJ2-3; D tentatively reads TRBD1 or TRBD2 (5 bases each). V lost 5 bases to trimming and J lost 5 bases, with 14 bases between them. CDR1 and CDR2 from the germline V gene are DFQATT and SNEGSKA (reference sequence). There are 13 residues in the CDR3. The CDR3 DNA sequence: TGCAGTGCTTTTGTGGGGGTGGGAGATACGCAGTATTTT. It specifies CSAFVGVGDTQYF.

Concerning this clonotype itself: At one end the junction does not follow the germline gene, possibly because of a read error. V usage is TRBV5-8 and J usage is TRBJ2-4; D uncertain. The J call may not be correct, given that the DNA end is closer to TRBJ2-7. This CDR3 contains 12 residues. Germline assignment: CDR1 SGHTS and CDR2 YDEGEE. CDR3 region: CASSLNIYEQYF. CDR3 nucleotide sequence: TGTGCCAGTAGCTTGAATATATACGAGCAGTACTTC.

This rearrangement joins TRBV7-9 to TRBJ2-1, with 8 bases matching TRBD2. Germline-derived CDR1 and CDR2 are SEHNR and FQNEAQ (reference sequence). This CDR3 region has 17 residues. Trimming removed 1 base from V and 0 bases from J; junction bases left unmatched: 5. CDR3 sequence reads: CASSLVGAGASYNEQFF. As DNA, the CDR3 is TGTGCCAGCAGCTTAGTAGGAGCGGGGGCCTCCTACAATGAGCAGTTCTTC.